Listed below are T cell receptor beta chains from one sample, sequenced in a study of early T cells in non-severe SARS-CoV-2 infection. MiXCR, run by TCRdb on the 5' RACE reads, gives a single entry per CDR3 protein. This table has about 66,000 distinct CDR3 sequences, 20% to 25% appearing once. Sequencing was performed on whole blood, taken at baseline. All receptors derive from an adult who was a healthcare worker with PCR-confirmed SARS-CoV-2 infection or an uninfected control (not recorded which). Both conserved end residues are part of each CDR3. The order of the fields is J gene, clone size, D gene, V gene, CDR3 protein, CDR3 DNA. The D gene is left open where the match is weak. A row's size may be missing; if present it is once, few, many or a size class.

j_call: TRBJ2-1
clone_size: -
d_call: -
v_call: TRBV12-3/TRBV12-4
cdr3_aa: CASSPALREQFF
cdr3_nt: TGTGCCAGCAGCCCCGCCCTCAGAGAGCAGTTCTTC

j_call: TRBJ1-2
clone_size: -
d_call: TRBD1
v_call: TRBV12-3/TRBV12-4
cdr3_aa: CASSGPRQGQYGYTF
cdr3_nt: TGTGCCAGCAGTGGCCCCCGACAGGGCCAGTATGGCTACACCTTC

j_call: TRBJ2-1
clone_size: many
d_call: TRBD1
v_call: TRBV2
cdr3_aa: CASSDRTGVRSNEQFF
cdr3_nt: TGTGCCAGCAGTGATAGAACAGGGGTGCGTAGCAATGAGCAGTTCTTC

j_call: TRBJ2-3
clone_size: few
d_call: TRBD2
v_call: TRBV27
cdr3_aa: CASSPSRGGATDTQYF
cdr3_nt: TGTGCCAGCAGTCCGTCTCGCGGGGGGGCCACAGATACGCAGTATTTT

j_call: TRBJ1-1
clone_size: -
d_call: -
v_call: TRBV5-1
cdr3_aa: CASSYGELNTEAFF
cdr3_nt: TGCGCCAGCAGCTACGGTGAATTGAACACTGAAGCTTTCTTT

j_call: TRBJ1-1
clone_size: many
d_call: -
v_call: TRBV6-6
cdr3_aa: CASSATGTKVSEAFF
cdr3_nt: TGTGCCAGCAGTGCCACAGGGACCAAGGTGTCTGAAGCTTTCTTT

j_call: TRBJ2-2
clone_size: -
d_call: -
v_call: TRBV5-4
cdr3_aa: CASSLDARELFF
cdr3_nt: TGTGCCAGCAGCTTGGACGCTAGGGAGCTGTTTTTT

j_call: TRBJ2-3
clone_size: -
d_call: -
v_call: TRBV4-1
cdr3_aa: CASSLVFQGTQYF
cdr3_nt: TGCGCCAGCAGCCTGGTGTTTCAGGGAACGCAGTATTTT

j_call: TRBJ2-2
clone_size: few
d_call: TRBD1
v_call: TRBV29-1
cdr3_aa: CSVVRTGSGELFF
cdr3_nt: TGCAGCGTGGTCCGGACAGGGTCCGGGGAGCTGTTTTTT

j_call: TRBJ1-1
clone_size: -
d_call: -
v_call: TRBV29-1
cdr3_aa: CSVGGKDTEAFF
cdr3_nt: TGCAGCGTTGGAGGGAAGGACACTGAAGCTTTCTTT

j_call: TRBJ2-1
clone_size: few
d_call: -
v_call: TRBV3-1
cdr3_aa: CASSQEVLYNEQFF
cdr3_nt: TGTGCCAGCAGCCAAGAAGTACTATACAATGAGCAGTTCTTC

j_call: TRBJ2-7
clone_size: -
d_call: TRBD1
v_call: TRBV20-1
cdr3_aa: CSAATGGKGGEQYF
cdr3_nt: TGCAGTGCCGCAACAGGGGGTAAAGGGGGAGAGCAGTACTTC

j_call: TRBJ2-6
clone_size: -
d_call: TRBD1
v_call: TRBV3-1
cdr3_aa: CASSPTGQGVFLTF
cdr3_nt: TGTGCCAGCAGCCCTACGGGACAGGGTGTCTTCCTGACTTTC

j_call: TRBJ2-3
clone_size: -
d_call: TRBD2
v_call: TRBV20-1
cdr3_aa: CSARDSSGVRDTQYF
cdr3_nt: TGCAGTGCTAGAGATAGCAGCGGGGTCAGAGATACGCAGTATTTT

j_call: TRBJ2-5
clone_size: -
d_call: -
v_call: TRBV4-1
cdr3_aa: CASSHGPGFPQGETQYF
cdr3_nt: TGCGCCAGCAGCCACGGACCGGGCTTTCCCCAGGGGGAGACCCAGTACTTC

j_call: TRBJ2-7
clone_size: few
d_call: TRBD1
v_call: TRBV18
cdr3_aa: CASSPVDRVHEQYF
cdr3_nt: TGTGCCAGCTCACCAGTGGACAGGGTCCACGAGCAGTACTTC

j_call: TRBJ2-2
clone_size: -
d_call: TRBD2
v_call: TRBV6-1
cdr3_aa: CASRTSGPGELFF
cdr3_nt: TGTGCCAGCAGGACTAGCGGCCCCGGGGAGCTGTTTTTT

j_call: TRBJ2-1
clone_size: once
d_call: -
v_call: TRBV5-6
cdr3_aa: CASSLAEGRVFF
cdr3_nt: TGTGCCAGCAGCTTGGCGGAGGGCCGTGTGTTCTTC

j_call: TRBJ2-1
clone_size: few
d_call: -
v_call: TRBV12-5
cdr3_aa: CASGPVWGVGNEQFF
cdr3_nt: TGTGCTAGTGGCCCCGTCTGGGGGGTGGGCAATGAGCAGTTCTTC

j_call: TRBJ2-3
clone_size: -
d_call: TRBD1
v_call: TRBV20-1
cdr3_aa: CSGTKGATDTQYF
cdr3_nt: TGCAGTGGTACGAAGGGGGCGACAGATACGCAGTATTTT

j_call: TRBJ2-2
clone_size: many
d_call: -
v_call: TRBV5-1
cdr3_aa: CASSLGRGLANTGELFF
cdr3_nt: TGCGCCAGCAGCTTGGGGCGAGGGCTAGCGAACACCGGGGAGCTGTTTTTT

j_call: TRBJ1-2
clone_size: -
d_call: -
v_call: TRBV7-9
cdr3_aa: CASSSTQINYGYTF
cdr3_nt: TGTGCCAGCAGCTCGACACAGATCAACTATGGCTACACCTTC

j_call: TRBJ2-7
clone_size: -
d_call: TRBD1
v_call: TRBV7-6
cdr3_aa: CASSLAVWDRGDEQYF
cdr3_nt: TGTGCCAGCAGCTTAGCGGTCTGGGACAGGGGAGACGAGCAGTACTTC

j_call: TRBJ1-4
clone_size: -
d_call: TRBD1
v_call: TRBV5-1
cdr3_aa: CASSLQGATNEKLFF
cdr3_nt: TGCGCCAGCAGCTTGCAGGGGGCAACTAATGAAAAACTGTTTTTT

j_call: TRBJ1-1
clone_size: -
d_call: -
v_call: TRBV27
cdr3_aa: CASSRGGMNTEAFF
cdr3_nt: TGTGCCAGCAGTAGGGGGGGAATGAACACTGAAGCTTTCTTT

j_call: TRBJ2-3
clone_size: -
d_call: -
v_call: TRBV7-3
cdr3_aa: CASSPGLQGDTQYF
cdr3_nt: TGTGCCAGCAGCCCGGGACTGCAGGGTGATACGCAGTATTTT

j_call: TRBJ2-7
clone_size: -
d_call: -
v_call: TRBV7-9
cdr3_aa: CASSLAGNPTRSSYEQYF
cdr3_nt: TGTGCCAGCAGCTTAGCAGGAAACCCAACTAGAAGCTCCTACGAGCAGTACTTC

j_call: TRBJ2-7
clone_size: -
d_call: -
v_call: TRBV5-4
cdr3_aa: CASSLDRGPYEQYF
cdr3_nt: TGTGCCAGCAGCTTGGACCGGGGACCCTACGAGCAGTACTTC

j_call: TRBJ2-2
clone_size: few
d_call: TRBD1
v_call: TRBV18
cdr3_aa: CASSLFPGTGDTGELFF
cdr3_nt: TGTGCCAGCTCTCTCTTCCCCGGGACAGGGGACACCGGGGAGCTGTTTTTT

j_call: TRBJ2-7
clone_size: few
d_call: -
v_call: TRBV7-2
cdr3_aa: CASSSNARGYEQYF
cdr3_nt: TGTGCCAGCAGCTCGAACGCCAGGGGCTACGAGCAGTACTTC

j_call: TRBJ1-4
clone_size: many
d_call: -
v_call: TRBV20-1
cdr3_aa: CSASVVGTNEKLFF
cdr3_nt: TGCAGTGCTAGTGTCGTGGGCACTAATGAAAAACTGTTTTTT

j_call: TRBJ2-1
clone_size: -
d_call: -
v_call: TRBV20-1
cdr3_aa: CSARATVRTQFF
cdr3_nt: TGCAGTGCTAGAGCAACCGTGAGAACCCAGTTCTTC

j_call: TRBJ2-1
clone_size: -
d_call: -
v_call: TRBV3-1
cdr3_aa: CASSQDSEGSSYNEQFF
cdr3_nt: TGTGCCAGCAGCCAAGATAGCGAAGGCAGCTCCTACAATGAGCAGTTCTTC

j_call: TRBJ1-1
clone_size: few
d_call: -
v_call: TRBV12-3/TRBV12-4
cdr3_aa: CASAKGRVNTEAFF
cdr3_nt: TGTGCCAGCGCTAAGGGCAGGGTGAACACTGAAGCTTTCTTT

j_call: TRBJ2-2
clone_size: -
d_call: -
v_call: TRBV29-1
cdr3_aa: CSVEELTGELFF
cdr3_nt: TGCAGCGTTGAGGAGTTGACCGGGGAGCTGTTTTTT

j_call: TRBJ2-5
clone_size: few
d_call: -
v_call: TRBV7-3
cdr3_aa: CASSLDNQETQYF
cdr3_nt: TGTGCCAGCAGCTTAGACAACCAAGAGACCCAGTACTTC

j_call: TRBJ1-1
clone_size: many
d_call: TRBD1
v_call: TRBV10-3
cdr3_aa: CAIQTGEETEAFF
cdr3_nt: TGTGCCATCCAGACAGGGGAGGAAACTGAAGCTTTCTTT

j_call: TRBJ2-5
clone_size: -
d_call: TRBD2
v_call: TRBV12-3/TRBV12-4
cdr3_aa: CASGLLIGGARETQYF
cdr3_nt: TGTGCCAGCGGCCTTCTTATCGGGGGGGCGAGGGAGACCCAGTACTTC

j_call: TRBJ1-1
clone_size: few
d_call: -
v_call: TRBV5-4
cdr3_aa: CASSFGQGLNTEAFF
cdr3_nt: TGTGCCAGCAGCTTCGGCCAGGGATTGAACACTGAAGCTTTCTTT

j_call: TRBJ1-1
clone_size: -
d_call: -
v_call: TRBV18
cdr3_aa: CASSPQRGKAEAFF
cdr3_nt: TGTGCCAGCTCACCGCAGAGAGGGAAGGCTGAAGCTTTCTTT

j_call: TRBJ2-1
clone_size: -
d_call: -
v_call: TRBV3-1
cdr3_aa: CASSPSRGSEQFF
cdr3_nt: TGTGCCAGCAGCCCCTCCCGGGGTAGTGAGCAGTTCTTC

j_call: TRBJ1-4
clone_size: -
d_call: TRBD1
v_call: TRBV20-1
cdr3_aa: CSASSGTGVSKLFF
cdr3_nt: TGCAGTGCTTCGTCCGGGACAGGGGTATCGAAACTGTTTTTT

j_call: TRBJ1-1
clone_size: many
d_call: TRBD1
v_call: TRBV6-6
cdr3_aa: CASSSKTGVENTEAFF
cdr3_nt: TGTGCCAGCAGTTCCAAGACAGGGGTAGAGAACACTGAAGCTTTCTTT

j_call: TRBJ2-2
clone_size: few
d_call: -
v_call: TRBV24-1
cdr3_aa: CATSDPSLNGGELFF
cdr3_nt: TGTGCCACCAGTGATCCGTCACTAAATGGCGGGGAGCTGTTTTTT

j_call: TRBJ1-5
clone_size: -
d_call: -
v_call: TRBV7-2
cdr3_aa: CASSLGSRQHF
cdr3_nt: TGTGCCAGCAGCTTAGGGAGCCGCCAGCATTTT

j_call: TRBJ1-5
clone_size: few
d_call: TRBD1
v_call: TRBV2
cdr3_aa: CASSAGQFNQPQHF
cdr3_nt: TGTGCCAGCAGCGCGGGACAGTTTAATCAGCCCCAGCATTTT